This T cell receptor beta chain was obtained from a study of shared clonotypes between healthy human individuals. General study findings and limits: Relative to memory subsets, naive subsets generally showed larger estimated richness. The expectation was that sequencing depth would affect clonotype sharing among donors.

The germline V gene has CDR1 MDHEN and CDR2 SYDVKM. V dropped 5 bases and J dropped 8 bases, with 12 bases sitting between them. This CDR3 contains 12 residues. Healthy and HIV-negative, the adult donors had no recent acute infections or vaccinations. CD4+ cells were split into CD45RA+ naive and CD45RA-negative memory subsets. This table comes from immunoSEQ multiplex PCR, and its TCRdb copy is limited to in-frame clones, with some not included. The repertoire consists of 2.3 million or so clones, with 85% to 95% occurring once and the leading ten covering roughly 0.36%. Comments on this clone: Its antigen is undetermined.

This TCR came from a man younger than 35 in good health. Some clones in this sample may be carry-over from other donors' samples. Sequences were obtained from naive CD4+ T cells from PBMCs. Sample subset: CD45RA+ positively selected. This chain joins TRBV28 and TRBJ1-2; D possibly corresponds to TRBD1 (6 bases). The CDR3 DNA sequence: TGTGCCAGCAGTCGACAGGCTTACGGCTACACCTTC. Translated: CASSRQAYGYTF.